The 15 T cell receptor beta chains given below trace back to one sample, sequenced in a study of blood T cell repertoires in COVID-19. Profiling relied on immunoSEQ multiplex PCR, and the TCRdb table lists in-frame clones only, not all of them. Of approximately 130,000 clones listed, around 81% are singletons. The sequencing sample was made of peripheral blood. These receptors were collected from a woman aged 55-70 years with active or convalescent COVID-19.

The CDR3 region has the DNA TGTGCCACCAGTGGCCAGACAGGGATTGATGGCTACACCTTC. Amino acid sequence: CATSGQTGIDGYTF. The gene calls are TRBV24-1 and TRBJ1-2; 7 nucleotides agree with TRBD1. After removal of 5 bases from V and 6 bases from J, the junction contained 8 bases not matched to a gene. CDR1 and CDR2 from the germline V gene are KGHDR and SFDVKD. The CDR3 covers 14 residues.

The genes are TRBV3-1 (or the pseudogene TRBV3-2) and TRBJ2-7; D unclear. This CDR3 region has 9 residues. The germline V gene encodes CDR1 LGHDT and CDR2 YNNKEL (reference sequence). V was clipped by 1 base and J by 12 bases, with 4 bases between them. The DNA of the CDR3 is TGTGCCAGCAGCCAAGGTCTGTACGTC. It yields the protein CASSQGLYV.

The chain employs TRBV4-1 and TRBJ2-5; 9 nucleotides agree with TRBD2. The CDR3 extends over 19 amino acids. The J segment lost 9 bases and the V segment lost 0 bases, leaving 20 bases of the junction unmatched. Germline assignment: CDR1 MGHRA and CDR2 YSYEKL. CDR3 DNA sequence: TGCGCCAGCAGCCAAGATCTCATACCGCGGGGGGGGTATAAAAGGGCCCAGTACTTC. It specifies CASSQDLIPRGGYKRAQYF.

This chain joins TRBV5-1 and TRBJ2-1, with D possibly TRBD2 on 5 matching bases. This CDR3 is built from 15 residues. The V gene lost 2 bases and the J gene lost 0 bases, with 9 bases spanning the gap. Germline CDR1 is SGHRS and CDR2 is YFSETQ. The CDR3 nucleotides read TGCGCCAGCAGCTTAGGACTGAACTCCTACAATGAGCAGTTCTTC. Translated: CASSLGLNSYNEQFF.

The chain uses TRBV3-1 (or the pseudogene TRBV3-2) and TRBJ2-3; 8 bases match TRBD1. The CDR3 sequence is 15 residues long. V was clipped by 6 bases and J by 1 base; unmatched bases: 6. Germline assignment: CDR1 LGHDT and CDR2 YNNKEL (reference sequence). As DNA, the CDR3 is TGTGCCAGCAGGGAAGCAGGGGGCCGCACAGATACGCAGTATTTT. This codes for CASREAGGRTDTQYF.

The gene calls are TRBV16 and TRBJ1-1; the D gene is possibly TRBD1 (6 bases). The germline gives CDR1 KGHSY, CDR2 FQNENV. The CDR3 runs to 14 residues. Between the trimmed V and J ends, which lost 6 bases and 6 bases, there was a span of 17 bases. DNA of the CDR3: TGTGCCAGCAGTAACTCCGGGACAATCCCTGAAGCTTTCTTT. The encoded protein is CASSNSGTIPEAFF.

The gene calls are TRBV5-5 and TRBJ1-4, with 12 positions matching TRBD1. Germline CDR1 SGHKS, CDR2 YYEKEE (reference sequence). J gave up 7 bases and V 2 bases, and 9 bases lay outside the gene matches. This CDR3 has 17 amino acids. The CDR3 here is CASSLGTGGFRGEKLFF. The CDR3 region has the DNA TGTGCCAGCAGCTTAGGGACAGGGGGCTTTCGCGGTGAAAAACTGTTTTTT.

CDR3 region: CASSQEQGPYEQYV. CDR3 nucleotide sequence: TGCGCCAGCAGCCAAGAACAGGGACCCTACGAGCAGTACGTC. The chain joins TRBV4-1 to TRBJ2-7, with a possible D match to TRBD1 (6 bases). This CDR3 is built from 14 residues. Germline CDR1 is MGHRA and CDR2 is YSYEKL. The V gene lost 0 bases and the J gene lost 2 bases, with 8 bases spanning the gap.

The V gene is TRBV10-2, the J gene TRBJ1-5; perhaps TRBD1 as D (5 bases). Germline V gene lookup returns CDR1 WSHSY and CDR2 SAAADI. The CDR3 spans 14 residues. Trimming cost V 6 bases and J 5 bases, with 14 bases left between them. The CDR3 region is CASSGQKSDQPQHF. In DNA form, the CDR3 reads TGCGCCAGCAGCGGACAAAAGAGCGATCAGCCCCAGCATTTT.

The chain couples TRBV19 to TRBJ2-7, with a possible D match to TRBD2 (5 bases). The germline CDR1 and CDR2 sequences are LNHDA and SQIVND (reference sequence). CDR3 size: 14 residues. The V end lost 3 bases, the J end lost 6 bases, and 15 bases lay between the germline ends. DNA of the CDR3: TGTGCCAGTAGTATCCCCCCGTCGGGGAGCGAGCAGTACTTC. This encodes CASSIPPSGSEQYF.

V and J are TRBV11-2 and TRBJ2-3; a weak D match, TRBD2 (6 bases). Trimming shortened V by 3 bases and J by 6 bases, and 13 bases separated the two germline ends. Germline CDR1 and CDR2: SGHAT and FQNNGV. The CDR3 is 14 residues long. For the CDR3, the DNA is TGTGCCAGCAGCTTTACGGGAGCGCGGGATACGCAGTATTTT. Its translation: CASSFTGARDTQYF.

V usage is TRBV11-1 and J usage is TRBJ1-1, with D possibly being TRBD1 (5 bases). The CDR3 contains 15 residues. Germline loops: CDR1 SGHAT, CDR2 FQDESV (reference sequence). V was cut by 1 base and J by 7 bases, with 16 bases left in between. CDR3 protein: CASSLDRGLNLEAFF. For the CDR3, the DNA is TGTGCCAGCAGCTTAGACCGGGGGTTGAACCTTGAAGCTTTCTTT.

This chain uses TRBV7-5 with TRBJ2-7; no DNA check was done on the table's D call, TRBD2. TRBV7-5 is an annotated pseudogene. CDR3 size: 12 residues. CDR3 nucleotide sequence: TGTGTCAGAAGCCCAAGGGGAGGCGAGCAGTACGTC. Protein: CVRSPRGGEQYV.

This clone was recorded once. This chain connects TRBV6-5 to TRBJ1-1, with 8 bases aligning to TRBD1. Germline trimming cut 4 bases from V and 2 bases from J; bases unmatched to any gene: 3. CDR3 size: 14 residues. The V gene's germline CDR1 is MNHEY and CDR2 SVGAGI. The CDR3 reads CASSFGQGNTEAFF. The CDR3 nucleotides are TGTGCCAGCAGTTTTGGACAGGGAAACACTGAAGCTTTCTTT.

This clone was recorded a few times. The V and J genes are TRBV2 and TRBJ2-3; unclear D gene. The CDR3 is 12 amino acids. V was cut by 2 bases and J by 6 bases, with 6 bases left in between. Germline V gene lookup returns CDR1 SNHLY and CDR2 FYNNEI. CDR3 in amino acids: CASSELTDTQYF. In nucleotides, the CDR3 is TGTGCCAGCAGTGAACTAACGGATACGCAGTATTTT.